The source of this T cell receptor (beta chain) is a study of T cell changes during pregnancy in multiple sclerosis. V lost 5 bases and J lost 2; bases outside the gene matches: 6. The CDR3 sequence is 15 residues long. Germline V gives CDR1 MNHNY, CDR2 SVGAGI (reference sequence). Clones were read by immunoSEQ multiplex PCR, and TCRdb kept only the in-frame ones, dropping some. The sample carries tens of thousands of clones, around nine tenths recorded once. J is TRBJ1-3 and V is TRBV6-6; 7 nucleotides agree with TRBD1. The sequence was obtained from a female donor with multiple sclerosis, enrolled in a pregnancy study. The sample was CD4+ T cells from peripheral blood mononuclear cells, taken in the third trimester of pregnancy. The CDR3 coding sequence is TGTGCCAGCAGTCTTAGACAGGGCGCTGGAAACACCATATATTTT. This codes for CASSLRQGAGNTIYF.